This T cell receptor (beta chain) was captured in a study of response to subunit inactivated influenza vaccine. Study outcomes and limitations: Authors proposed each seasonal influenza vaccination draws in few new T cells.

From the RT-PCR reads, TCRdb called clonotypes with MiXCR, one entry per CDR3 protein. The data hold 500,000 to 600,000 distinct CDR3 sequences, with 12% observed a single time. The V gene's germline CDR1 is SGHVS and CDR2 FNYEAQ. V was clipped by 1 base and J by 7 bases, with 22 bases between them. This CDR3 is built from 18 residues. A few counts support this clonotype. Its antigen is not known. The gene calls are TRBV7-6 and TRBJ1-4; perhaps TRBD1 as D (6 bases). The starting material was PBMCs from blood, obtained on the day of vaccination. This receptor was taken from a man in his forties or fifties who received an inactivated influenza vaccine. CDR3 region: CASSLVSGALGRGEKLFF. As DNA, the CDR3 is TGTGCCAGCAGCTTAGTTTCAGGGGCGCTGGGTAGGGGTGAAAAACTGTTTTTT.